The clone carrying this T cell receptor (beta chain) is categorized as medium-sized. TCRdb re-derived calls from the reads in MiXCR, one entry per CDR3 protein. This table has about 97,000 distinct CDR3 sequences, more than 15% appearing once. This entry is derived from a study of T cell repertoires in cytomegalovirus infection. V was pared by 3 bases and J by 2 bases, with 13 bases between. Germline CDR1 is SGHTA and CDR2 is FQGNSA. CDR3 length equals 15 residues. The sequence derives from a human donor in good health (CMV status not recorded). Some clones in this sample may be carry-over from other donors' samples. The sample taken for sequencing was PBMCs. The genes are TRBV7-2 and TRBJ2-5, with D possibly matching TRBD2 (6 bases). CDR3 loop: CASSLMAGLQETQYF. CDR3 DNA: TGTGCCAGCAGCTTGATGGCGGGGCTACAAGAGACCCAGTACTTC.